This T cell receptor (beta chain) stems from a study of blood T cell repertoires in COVID-19. Profiling relied on immunoSEQ multiplex PCR, and the TCRdb table lists in-frame clones only, not all of them. The table has tens of thousands of clones, under 90% seen once; the top ten hold 9.5% to 13%. In its sample, this clone was seen once. From germline, CDR1 is SGHVS and CDR2 FNYEAQ. The CDR3 is made up of 15 amino acids. Trimming removed 5 bases from V and 8 bases from J; junction bases left unmatched: 9. The chain couples TRBV7-6 to TRBJ1-4; 9 bases map to TRBD1. The receptor's source is a man older than 75 with COVID-19, enrolled during active disease. Sequenced input: peripheral blood. CDR3 nucleotide sequence: TGTGCCAGCAGCGCCATACAGGGGGCGTCAGAAAAACTGTTTTTT. As protein: CASSAIQGASEKLFF. Supplemented by reference TRBV7-6 and TRBJ1-4, the full variable domain reads GAGVSQSPRYKVTKRGQDVALRCDPISGHVSLYWYRQALGQGPEFLTYFNYEAQQDKSGLPNDRFSAERPEGSISTLTIQRTEQRDSAMYRCASSAIQGASEKLFFGSGTQLSVL.